The clone carrying this T cell receptor beta chain showed up just a few times. What it recognizes is unknown. The sample originates from a study of T-cell reconstitution after alpha-beta-depleted transplantation in children. Regarding the study as a whole: Among T cells one year after transplant, newly produced cells accounted for most counts and diversity. Surviving recipient T cells and thymic progenitors produced the high day-60 TCRbeta diversity seen in some patients. Where alpha-beta T cells came from about two months after transplant was reportedly several hundred expanded graft clones.

Unique molecular identifiers were used to barcode this TCRbeta library. MiXCR was run by TCRdb on the PCR reads, yielding one entry per CDR3 protein. The table includes a few hundred thousand distinct CDR3 sequences, around 7.3% detected once. This CDR3 is 16 amino acids long. The germline CDR1 and CDR2 sequences are ENHRY and SYGVKD. Trimming removed 3 bases from V and 5 bases from J; junction bases left unmatched: 8. This clonotype was sampled from a female patient under 10 years old who had a stem cell transplant for Fanconi anemia, so the T cells may come from the graft donor. This material consisted of peripheral blood, taken 360 days after TCRalphabeta/CD19-depleted stem cell transplant. The V call is TRBV10-3, the J call TRBJ2-2, with TRBD1 identical over 8 bases. The chain's CDR3 is CAISDATGVGTGELFF. The CDR3 nucleotides read TGTGCCATCAGTGACGCGACAGGGGTAGGGACCGGGGAGCTGTTTTTT.